The TCR beta chain described here comes from a study of human T cells and chemical hapten exposure. This sample's time point: patch test 1, 2 weeks after DPC sensitization. The treatment: therapeutic diphenylcyclopropenone sensitization with weekly scalp DPC. TCRdb reanalysed the RACE reads using MiXCR and keeps one entry per CDR3 protein. The sample includes about 71,000 distinct CDR3 sequences, 9.8% seen only once; the top ten take approximately 3%. The CDR3 sequence is 15 residues long. V shed 6 bases, J shed 1 base, and the junction held 7 bases outside the gene matches. Looked up from germline, CDR1 is SGHNT and CDR2 is YYREEE (reference sequence). This clonotype turned up a few times.

The clonotype originates from a woman in her thirties or forties with alopecia areata. Some clones in this sample may be carry-over from other donors' samples. This rearrangement joins TRBV5-4 to TRBJ1-1; 9 nucleotides match TRBD1. The specimen was whole blood, collected in connection with sensitization to the hapten diphenylcyclopropenone (DPC). The CDR3 DNA reads as TGTGCCAGCACGGACAGGGGCCGTTCGAACACTGAAGCTTTCTTT. The encoded protein is CASTDRGRSNTEAFF.